The 9 T cell receptor beta chains below were found in one sample sequenced in a study of blood T cell repertoires in COVID-19. Clones were read by immunoSEQ multiplex PCR, and TCRdb kept only the in-frame ones, dropping some. The sample has about 150,000 clones, around 85% seen once. The sequencing input was peripheral blood. Every receptor here comes from a woman in her 70s with acute or convalescent COVID-19.

This clone was picked up one time. This chain connects TRBV12-5 to TRBJ2-2; D is perhaps TRBD1 (6 bases). V shed 4 bases and J shed 1 base, with 13 bases lying between them. The CDR3 loop spans 16 amino acids. Germline assignment: CDR1 LGHNT and CDR2 FRNRAP. The CDR3 is CASGYPRGQNTGELFF. The CDR3 DNA is TGTGCTAGTGGTTACCCCAGGGGCCAGAACACCGGGGAGCTGTTTTTT. Variable domain in full (rest from reference TRBV12-5 and TRBJ2-2): DARVTQTPRHKVTEMGQEVTMRCQPILGHNTVFWYRQTMMQGLELLAYFRNRAPLDDSGMPKDRFSAEMPDATLATLKIQPSEPRDSAVYFCASGYPRGQNTGELFFGEGSRLTVL.

CDR3 region: CASSSPGQLNTEAFF. The CDR3 DNA follows: TGTGCCAGCAGCTCTCCGGGACAGCTGAACACTGAAGCTTTCTTT. The chain has TRBV27 and TRBJ1-1, with 7 bases fitting TRBD1. The CDR3 length is 15 residues. Germline V gene lookup returns CDR1 MNHEY and CDR2 SMNVEV (reference sequence). After removal of 6 bases from V and 0 bases from J, the junction contained 7 bases not matched to a gene.

V is TRBV28 and J is TRBJ1-3, with TRBD1 matching 8 bases. There are 15 residues in the CDR3. The germline gives CDR1 MDHEN, CDR2 SYDVKM. V gave up 6 bases and J gave up 2 bases; unmatched junction bases: 6. The CDR3 is CASSPGQGPGNTIYF. DNA for the CDR3: TGTGCCAGCAGCCCAGGACAGGGTCCTGGAAACACCATATATTTT.

This rearrangement joins TRBV5-1 to TRBJ1-3; no reliable D call. The CDR3 extends over 13 amino acids. Germline CDR1 and CDR2: SGHRS and YFSETQ. V was clipped by 5 bases and J by 6 bases, with 12 bases between them. As DNA, the CDR3 is TGCGCCAGCAGGACGTCCGGGGAAAACACCATATATTTT. This translates into CASRTSGENTIYF.

With respect to this clone: The sample has other DNA sequences that encode this CDR3 too. The chain employs TRBV4-3 and TRBJ2-1; TRBD1 matches at 8 bases. With 3 bases clipped from V and 6 bases from J, the junction kept 4 bases outside the gene matches. This CDR3 has 14 residues. Germline loops: CDR1 LGHNA, CDR2 YSLEER. The CDR3 coding sequence is TGCGCCAGCAGCCAGGGGACAGGAAGCAATGAGCAGTTCTTC. Amino acid sequence: CASSQGTGSNEQFF.

The chain is built from TRBV6-4 and TRBJ2-1; D possibly corresponds to TRBD2 (6 bases). V gave up 4 bases and J gave up 0 bases, with 7 bases separating them. This CDR3 has 14 residues. In germline, CDR1 is MRHNA, CDR2 SNTAGT. As DNA, the CDR3 is TGTGCCAGCAGTGCGGGAGACTCCTACAATGAGCAGTTCTTC. Its protein is CASSAGDSYNEQFF.

This clone came up once. V is TRBV7-8 and J is TRBJ1-2, with 8 bases matching TRBD1. The CDR3 consists of 17 residues. J was trimmed by 2 bases and V by 0 bases; bases with no gene match: 8. From germline, CDR1 is SGHVS and CDR2 FQNEAQ. This CDR3 is CASSLAGRGPVNYGYTF. CDR3 DNA: TGTGCCAGCAGCTTAGCCGGCAGGGGGCCGGTGAACTATGGCTACACCTTC.

The V and J genes are TRBV6-5 and TRBJ1-2, with 10 bases that match TRBD1. Germline assignment: CDR1 MNHEY and CDR2 SVGAGI. V shed 8 bases and J 5 bases; nucleotides not matched to a gene: 2. The CDR3 has 12 amino acids. The CDR3 reads CASGQGVYGYTF. CDR3 coding DNA: TGTGCCAGCGGACAGGGGGTATATGGCTACACCTTC.

The rearrangement uses TRBV7-2 and TRBJ2-1, with a possible D match to TRBD2 (6 bases). CDR1 is SGHTA, CDR2 FQGNSA, per germline. This CDR3 spans 17 amino acids. V was clipped by 0 bases and J by 9 bases, with 21 bases between them. This CDR3 is CASSLARSGTGVGEQFF. CDR3 nucleotide sequence: TGTGCCAGCAGCTTAGCCCGATCCGGAACGGGGGTTGGTGAGCAGTTCTTC.